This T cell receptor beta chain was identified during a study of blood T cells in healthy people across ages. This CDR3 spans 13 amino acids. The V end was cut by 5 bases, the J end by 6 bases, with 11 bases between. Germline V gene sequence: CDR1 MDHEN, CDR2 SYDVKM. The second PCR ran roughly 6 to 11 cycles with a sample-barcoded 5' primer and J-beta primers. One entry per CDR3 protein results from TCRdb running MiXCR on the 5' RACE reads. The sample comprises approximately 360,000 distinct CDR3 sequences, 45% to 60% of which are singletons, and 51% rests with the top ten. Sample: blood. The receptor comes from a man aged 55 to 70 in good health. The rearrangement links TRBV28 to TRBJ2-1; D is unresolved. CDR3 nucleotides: TGTGCCAGCAGTGCTGGGTTCGGCAATGAGCAGTTCTTC. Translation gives CASSAGFGNEQFF.